This is a list of T cell receptor beta chains from one sample in a study of T cell responses to AZD1222 COVID-19 vaccine. Libraries were prepared by immunoSEQ multiplex PCR; TCRdb keeps only in-frame clonotypes and omits some of them. The sample contains 60,000 to 80,000 clones, roughly 80% of which appear only once. The sequencing here drew on peripheral blood, taken 28 days after the second AZD1222 dose. The receptors shown here come from an adult who received the AZD1222 COVID-19 vaccine. Each CDR3 is given without its conserved first and last residue. Clone sizes are given selectively: once, few, many, or a class where the clone is expanded.

J | size | V | CDR3
TRBJ2-7 | . | TRBV5-1 | ASKIAGTYEQY
TRBJ1-1 | . | TRBV7-2 | ASKYSDSQNTEAF
TRBJ2-3 | . | TRBV7-6 | ASSRTGGSDTQY
TRBJ2-2 | once | TRBV19 | ASSRLAGNTGELF
TRBJ1-2 | . | TRBV19 | ASSIGGQGYYGYT
TRBJ1-5 | . | TRBV19 | ASSIDGGFQPQH
TRBJ2-3 | few | TRBV7-8 | ASRQGLAENTDTQY
TRBJ2-2 | . | TRBV29-1 | SAGSGELF
TRBJ2-7 | . | TRBV9 | ASSAGLAVVYEQY
TRBJ2-7 | few | TRBV11-2 | ASSFISTYEQY
TRBJ2-4 | . | TRBV20-1 | SASMRDIQY
TRBJ2-3 | . | TRBV29-1 | SDSRAGGADTQY
TRBJ2-2 | . | TRBV5-1 | ASSLAGGNTGELF
TRBJ2-5 | . | TRBV24-1 | ATGRGETQY
TRBJ1-1 | . | TRBV9 | ASSPIPPGGNTEAF
TRBJ2-7 | . | TRBV18 | ASSPPNEPGLGVGEQY
TRBJ2-1 | once | TRBV4-3 | ASSSGTSNEQF
TRBJ2-1 | . | TRBV7-2 | ASSSFGNEQF
TRBJ1-2 | . | TRBV28 | ASSLKPETYGYT
TRBJ2-7 | . | TRBV11-2 | ASSSVTGILAYEQY
TRBJ2-7 | . | TRBV27 | ASSPTSGVTEQY
TRBJ2-4 | once | TRBV4-3 | ASSQERSSYIQY
TRBJ2-3 | . | TRBV7-6 | ASSLAGTSTDTQY
TRBJ1-2 | . | TRBV10-3 | AIKGDTIYGYT
TRBJ1-1 | . | TRBV19 | ASSMGFQLNTEAF
TRBJ2-7 | few | TRBV10-3 | AISESTGAGEQY
TRBJ1-1 | once | TRBV4-2 | ASSQDGTLGPEAF
TRBJ1-5 | . | TRBV7-2 | ASSFGQNSNQPQH